This entry concerns a single T cell receptor (beta chain). This sample is drawn from a study of blood T cell repertoires in COVID-19. Study summary: There were acute and convalescent COVID-19 samples, and they came from the United States, Italy and Spain. T cells, B-cell-depleted T cells, or PBMCs supplied cDNA or gDNA.

The V gene lost 4 bases and the J gene lost 5 bases, with 15 bases spanning the gap. Germline CDR1 reads SGHRS; CDR2 reads YFSETQ. This CDR3 is built from 14 residues. Authors' analysis steps: Reference gene primer amplification in the assay estimated nucleated cell counts. Here immunoSEQ multiplex PCR was the method, and the copy in TCRdb shows in-frame clones only, minus some. V and J calls and clone size are given by that table; D and trimming were obtained from the DNA. The sample carries 80,000 or so clones, about 87% recorded once. The rearrangement uses TRBV5-1 and TRBJ2-5; maybe TRBD2 (6 bases). Sequenced sample: peripheral blood. The receptor comes from a human donor in a cohort sampled during active COVID-19. CDR3 DNA: TGCGCCAGCAGCCCAACTCTAGCGTCGGAGACCCAGTACTTC. Its translation: CASSPTLASETQYF.